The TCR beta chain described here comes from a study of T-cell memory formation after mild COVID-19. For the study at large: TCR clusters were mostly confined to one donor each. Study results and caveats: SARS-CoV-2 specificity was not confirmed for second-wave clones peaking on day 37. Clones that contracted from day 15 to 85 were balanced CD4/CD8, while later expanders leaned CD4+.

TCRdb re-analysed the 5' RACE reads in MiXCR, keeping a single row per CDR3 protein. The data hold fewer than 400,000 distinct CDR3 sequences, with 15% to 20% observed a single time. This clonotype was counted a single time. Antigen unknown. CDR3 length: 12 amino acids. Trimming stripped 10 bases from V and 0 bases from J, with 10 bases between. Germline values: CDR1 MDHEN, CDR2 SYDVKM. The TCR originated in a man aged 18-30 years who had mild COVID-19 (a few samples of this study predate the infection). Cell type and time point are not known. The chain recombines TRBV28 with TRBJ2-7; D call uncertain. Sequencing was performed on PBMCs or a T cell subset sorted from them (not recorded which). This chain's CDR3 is CATHRSSYEQYV. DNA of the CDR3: TGTGCCACCCACCGGAGCTCCTACGAGCAGTACGTC.